These 7 T cell receptor beta chains originate from one sample sequenced in a study of cytomegalovirus exposure and HLA in healthy donors. The PCR employed 60 Vbeta primers together with 13 Jbeta primers. Profiled with immunoSEQ multiplex PCR; TCRdb holds only in-frame clones, not every one. In the table there are 110,000 to 150,000 clones, roughly 80% of which are singletons. The source material was PBMCs. Receptors originate from a man aged 40-50 years in good health and CMV-seronegative.

V and J are TRBV15 and TRBJ2-7; 8 bases fit TRBD1. V was pared by 1 base and J by 3 bases, with 8 bases of the junction left unmatched. Per the germline V gene, CDR1 is LNHNV and CDR2 is YYDKDF (reference sequence). This CDR3 comprises 16 residues. CDR3 nucleotides: TGTGCCACCAGCAGAGGTCGAGGACAGGGCGTCTACGAGCAGTACTTC. Translation gives CATSRGRGQGVYEQYF.

The chain carries TRBV18 and TRBJ2-2; 10 nucleotides agree with TRBD1. V dropped 8 bases and J dropped 6; count of bases not matched to a gene: 9. This CDR3 contains 15 residues. Germline V gene lookup returns CDR1 KGHSH and CDR2 LQKENI. The CDR3 loop is CASTSRQGAAGELFF. CDR3 nucleotides: TGTGCCAGCACTTCCCGACAGGGGGCTGCCGGGGAGCTGTTTTTT.

The chain has TRBV6-1 and TRBJ1-1, with 9 bases matching TRBD1. With V trimmed by 4 bases and J by 5 bases, 20 bases remained unmatched. The length of the CDR3 is 19 residues. The germline V gene encodes CDR1 MNHNS and CDR2 SASEGT. CDR3: CASSADIGQGRIQGTEAFF. CDR3 DNA sequence: TGTGCCAGCAGTGCAGACATCGGACAGGGGCGAATCCAGGGGACTGAAGCTTTCTTT.

The genes are TRBV10-3 and TRBJ2-3; maybe TRBD2 (5 bases). The CDR3 has 15 amino acids. Germline V gives CDR1 ENHRY, CDR2 SYGVKD. Between the trimmed V and J ends, which lost 4 bases and 2 bases, there was a span of 13 bases. CDR3 in amino acids: CAISGSERNTDTQYF. CDR3 nucleotide sequence: TGTGCCATCAGTGGGAGCGAGCGGAACACAGATACGCAGTATTTT.

The chain employs TRBV7-2 and TRBJ2-7, with D maybe TRBD1 (6 bases). The CDR3 totals 15 residues. The germline CDR1 and CDR2 sequences are SGHTA and FQGNSA. Trimming cost V 4 bases and J 5 bases, with 18 bases left between them. This chain's CDR3 is CASSSITGLVHEQYF. The CDR3 DNA reads TGTGCCAGCAGCTCAATAACAGGGTTAGTCCACGAGCAGTACTTC.

The V and J genes are TRBV18 and TRBJ2-7; 8 nucleotides agree with TRBD1. The J segment lost 5 bases and the V segment lost 4 bases, leaving 1 base of the junction unmatched. The CDR3 spans 12 residues. Germline V gene data show CDR1 as KGHSH and CDR2 as LQKENI. CDR3 bases: TGTGCCAGCTCACAGGACAGGGACGAGCAGTACTTC. This gives the protein CASSQDRDEQYF.

The V call is TRBV6-1, the J call TRBJ1-1; 9 nucleotides line up with TRBD1. V gave up 5 bases and J gave up 2 bases; unmatched junction bases: 6. Germline V gene data show CDR1 as MNHNS and CDR2 as SASEGT. CDR3 size: 15 residues. This CDR3 is CASSIRTGANTEAFF. DNA for the CDR3: TGTGCCAGCAGTATACGGACAGGGGCAAACACTGAAGCTTTCTTT.